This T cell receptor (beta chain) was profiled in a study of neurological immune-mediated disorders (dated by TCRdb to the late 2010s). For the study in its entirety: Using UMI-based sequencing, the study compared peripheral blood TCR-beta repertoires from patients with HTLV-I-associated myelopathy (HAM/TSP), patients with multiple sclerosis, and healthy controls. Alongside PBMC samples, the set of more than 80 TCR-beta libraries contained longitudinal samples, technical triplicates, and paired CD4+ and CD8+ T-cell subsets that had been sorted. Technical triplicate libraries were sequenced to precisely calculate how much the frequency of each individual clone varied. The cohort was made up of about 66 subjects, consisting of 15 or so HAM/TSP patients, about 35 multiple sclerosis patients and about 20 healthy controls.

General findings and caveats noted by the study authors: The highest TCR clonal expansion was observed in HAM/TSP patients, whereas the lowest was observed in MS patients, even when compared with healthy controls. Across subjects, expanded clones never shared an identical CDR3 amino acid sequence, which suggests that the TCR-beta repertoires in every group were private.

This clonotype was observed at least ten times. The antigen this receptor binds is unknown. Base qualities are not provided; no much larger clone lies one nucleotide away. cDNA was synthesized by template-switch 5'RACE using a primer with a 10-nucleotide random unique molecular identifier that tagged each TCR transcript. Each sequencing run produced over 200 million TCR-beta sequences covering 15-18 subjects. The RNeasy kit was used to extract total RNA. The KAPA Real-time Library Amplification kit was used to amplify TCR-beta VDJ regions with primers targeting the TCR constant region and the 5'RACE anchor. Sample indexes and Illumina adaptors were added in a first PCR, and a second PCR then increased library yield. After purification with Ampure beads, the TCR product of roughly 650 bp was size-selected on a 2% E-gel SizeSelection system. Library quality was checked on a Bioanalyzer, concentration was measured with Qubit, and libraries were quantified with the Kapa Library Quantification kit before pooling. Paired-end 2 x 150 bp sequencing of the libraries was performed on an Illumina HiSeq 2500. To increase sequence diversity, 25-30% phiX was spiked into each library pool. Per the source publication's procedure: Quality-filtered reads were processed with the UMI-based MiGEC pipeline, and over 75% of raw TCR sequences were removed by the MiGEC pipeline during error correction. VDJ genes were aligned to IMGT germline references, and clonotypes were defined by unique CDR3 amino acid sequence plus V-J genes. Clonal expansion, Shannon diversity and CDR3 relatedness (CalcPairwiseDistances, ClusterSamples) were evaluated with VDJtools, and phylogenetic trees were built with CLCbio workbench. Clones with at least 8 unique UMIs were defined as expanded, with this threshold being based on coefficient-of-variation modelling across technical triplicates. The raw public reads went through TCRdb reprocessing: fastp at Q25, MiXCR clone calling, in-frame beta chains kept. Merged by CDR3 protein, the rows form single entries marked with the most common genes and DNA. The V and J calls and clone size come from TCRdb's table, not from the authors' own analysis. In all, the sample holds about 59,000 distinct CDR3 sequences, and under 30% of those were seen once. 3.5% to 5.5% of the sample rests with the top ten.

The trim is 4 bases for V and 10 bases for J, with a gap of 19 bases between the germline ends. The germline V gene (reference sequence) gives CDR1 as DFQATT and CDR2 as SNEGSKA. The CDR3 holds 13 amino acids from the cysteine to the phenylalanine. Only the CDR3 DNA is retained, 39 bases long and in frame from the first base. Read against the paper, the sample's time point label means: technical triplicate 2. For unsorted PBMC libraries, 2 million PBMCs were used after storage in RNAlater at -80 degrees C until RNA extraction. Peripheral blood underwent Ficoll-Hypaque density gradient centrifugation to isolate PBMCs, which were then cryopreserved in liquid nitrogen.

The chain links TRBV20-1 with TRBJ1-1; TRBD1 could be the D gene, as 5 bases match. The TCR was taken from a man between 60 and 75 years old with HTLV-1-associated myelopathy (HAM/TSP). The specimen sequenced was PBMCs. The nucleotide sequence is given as TGCAGTGCTACCTTAGATGTGACAGCGGTAGCTTTCTTT. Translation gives CSATLDVTAVAFF.